Below are 32 T cell receptor beta chains sequenced from a single sample in a study of cytomegalovirus exposure and HLA in healthy donors (dated by TCRdb to about 2017). The protocol used for the library was the immunoSEQ multiplex PCR assay. A mixture of 60 forward primers for TCR Vbeta segments and 13 reverse primers for TCR Jbeta segments was used in the multiplex PCR. TCRdb stores this immuneACCESS table with in-frame sequences only. Part of the clones is absent; in the studies checked, under half of the shortfall reflects unresolved V genes, and no reason is known for the rest. This sample lists approximately 190,000 clones; roughly 90% were detected once. 1% to 1.4% of the sample lies in the top ten. Sequencing was done on a sample of PBMCs. These receptors all come from a boy aged 2-9 years in good health and CMV-seronegative.

The chain employs TRBV28 and TRBJ2-1; 7 nucleotides match TRBD2. CDR3 size: 18 residues. V lost 4 bases to trimming and J lost 2 bases; unmatched junction nucleotides: 14. Germline CDR1 and CDR2: MDHEN and SYDVKM. CDR3 nucleotides: TGTGCCAGCAGTTCCCGGTTCTGGTCGGCGGGAGCCTACAATGAGCAGTTCTTC. Its translation is CASSSRFWSAGAYNEQFF.

Regarding this clone: Its ends do not fully match the called genes, so a read error is possible. The genes are TRBV7-9 and TRBJ1-2; D may be TRBD1 (5 bases). The CDR3 sequence is 18 residues long. Germline V gene sequence: CDR1 SEHNR, CDR2 FQNEAQ (reference sequence). The CDR3 protein is CSSSPPLGTSEGRYGYTF. The CDR3 DNA follows: TGTTCCAGCAGCCCCCCCCTAGGGACGTCGGAGGGTCGCTATGGCTACACCTTC.

V gene TRBV4-2 combines with J gene TRBJ2-1, with TRBD2 identical over 12 bases. The CDR3 sequence is 15 residues long. The ends lost 4 bases at V and 4 bases at J; junction bases unmatched: 2. Germline CDR1 is LGHNA and CDR2 is YNFKEQ. The DNA of the CDR3 is TGTGCCAGCAGCCTTGGACTAGCGGGGTACAATGAGCAGTTCTTC. Translation gives CASSLGLAGYNEQFF.

The chain couples TRBV7-9 to TRBJ2-3; 8 bases align to TRBD2. The CDR3 has 14 amino acids. CDR1 and CDR2 from the germline V gene are SEHNR and FQNEAQ (reference sequence). V dropped 8 bases and J dropped 6; count of bases not matched to a gene: 10. The CDR3 loop is CASRGAGGFDTQYF. The CDR3 DNA follows: TGTGCCAGCCGGGGGGCGGGGGGTTTTGATACGCAGTATTTT.

This chain joins TRBV7-9 and TRBJ1-1; no reliable D call. Trimming cost V 5 bases and J 1 base, with 11 bases left between them. Germline V gene sequence: CDR1 SEHNR, CDR2 FQNEAQ (reference sequence). The CDR3 loop spans 14 amino acids. CDR3 DNA sequence: TGTGCCAGCAGCCCTCGACAAGGGAACACTGAAGCTTTCTTT. Encoded protein: CASSPRQGNTEAFF.

The chain joins TRBV6-6 to TRBJ2-7; 10 bases agree with TRBD1. From germline, CDR1 is MNHNY and CDR2 SVGAGI (reference sequence). The CDR3 sequence is 12 residues long. V lost 10 bases to trimming and J lost 5 bases; unmatched junction nucleotides: 5. The CDR3 bases are TGTGCCACATCCGACAGGGGGCACGAGCAGTACTTC. Protein sequence: CATSDRGHEQYF.

This clone was counted a few times. The chain recombines TRBV2 with TRBJ1-6; TRBD1 matches 7 bases. The CDR3 loop spans 14 amino acids. Germline lookup yields CDR1 SNHLY and CDR2 FYNNEI. V was clipped by 3 bases and J by 9 bases; unmatched bases: 5. In DNA, the CDR3 is TGTGCCAGCAGTGAGACAGGGCTCGGTTCACCCCTCCACTTT. Its translation: CASSETGLGSPLHF.

This chain links TRBV27 with TRBJ2-7; TRBD2 might be the D (5 bases). Germline V lookup: CDR1 MNHEY, CDR2 SMNVEV (reference sequence). The CDR3 is made up of 14 amino acids. V was cut by 2 bases and J by 3 bases, with 11 bases left in between. For the CDR3, the DNA is TGTGCCAGCAGTTTAGTTGTGGGAGTCTACGAGCAGTACTTC. Translation: CASSLVVGVYEQYF.

The chain has TRBV20-1 and TRBJ2-7, with 7 positions matching TRBD1. The CDR3 totals 11 residues. The V gene end was trimmed by 6 bases and the J gene end by 3 bases; junction bases not matched to a gene: 2. Germline CDR1 DFQATT, CDR2 SNEGSKA (reference sequence). The CDR3 region has the DNA TGCAGTGCCCGGACAGGCTACGAGCAGTACTTC. Amino acids: CSARTGYEQYF.

This clone was counted a single time. The chain links TRBV9 to TRBJ2-1; 10 bases line up with TRBD2. The CDR3 extends over 14 amino acids. V shed 4 bases and J 6 bases; nucleotides not matched to a gene: 4. Germline V gene data show CDR1 as SGDLS and CDR2 as YYNGEE. CDR3: CASSLRTSGNEQFF. The CDR3 DNA follows: TGTGCCAGCAGCCTCCGGACTAGCGGCAATGAGCAGTTCTTC.

V gene TRBV28 combines with J gene TRBJ1-3; 10 nucleotides agree with TRBD1. This CDR3 region has 14 residues. V dropped 6 bases and J dropped 4; count of bases not matched to a gene: 3. CDR1 MDHEN and CDR2 SYDVKM come from the germline V gene. CDR3: CASRTGGEGNTIYF. In nucleotides, the CDR3 is TGTGCCAGCAGGACAGGGGGCGAAGGAAACACCATATATTTT. Full variable domain (missing parts from reference TRBV28 and TRBJ1-3): DVKVTQSSRYLVKRTGEKVFLECVQDMDHENMFWYRQDPGLGLRLIYFSYDVKMKEKGDIPEGYSVSREKKERFSLILESASTNQTSMYLCASRTGGEGNTIYFGEGSWLTVV.

This clone was seen once. V is TRBV28 and J is TRBJ1-1; possibly TRBD1 for D (5 bases). Trimming took 8 bases from V and 4 from J, leaving 17 bases between them. The CDR3 runs to 14 residues. Germline V lookup: CDR1 MDHEN, CDR2 SYDVKM. The CDR3: CASFRAGRGTEAFF. CDR3 DNA: TGTGCCAGCTTCCGGGCAGGGCGGGGCACTGAAGCTTTCTTT.

This sequence joins TRBV5-6 and TRBJ1-5; a possible D gene is TRBD1 (5 bases). Trimming took off 4 bases at V and 6 bases at J, with 11 bases between the two ends. This CDR3 comprises 13 residues. From germline, CDR1 is SGHDT and CDR2 YYEEEE. DNA for the CDR3: TGTGCCAGCAGCCTGCAGGGTGCTCAGCCCCAGCATTTT. As protein: CASSLQGAQPQHF.

The chain combines TRBV7-9 with TRBJ1-5; perhaps TRBD1 as D (5 bases). The CDR3 spans 16 residues. Trimming stripped 5 bases from V and 3 bases from J, with 17 bases between. The germline gives CDR1 SEHNR, CDR2 FQNEAQ (reference sequence). The CDR3 protein is CASSEWGEGVNQPQHF. For the CDR3, the DNA is TGTGCCAGCAGCGAGTGGGGGGAGGGTGTCAATCAGCCCCAGCATTTT. The whole variable domain, remainder taken from reference TRBV7-9 and TRBJ1-5, is DTGVSQNPRHKITKRGQNVTFRCDPISEHNRLYWYRQTLGQGPEFLTYFQNEAQLEKSRLLSDRFSAERPKGSFSTLEIQRTEQGDSAMYLCASSEWGEGVNQPQHFGDGTRLSIL.

The rearrangement uses TRBV7-3 and TRBJ2-2; the D gene is possibly TRBD1 (6 bases). Germline V gene lookup returns CDR1 SGHTA and CDR2 FQGTGA. V gave up 1 base and J gave up 7 bases, with 25 bases separating them. There are 19 residues in the CDR3. The CDR3: CASSLMGPEQGPRFGELFF. DNA of the CDR3: TGTGCCAGCAGCTTAATGGGTCCGGAACAGGGACCCCGATTCGGGGAGCTGTTTTTT.

The rearrangement links TRBV30 to TRBJ2-5; D is unresolved. CDR3 length: 15 residues. V lost 2 bases and J 0 bases, leaving 13 bases between the germline ends. Per the germline V gene, CDR1 is GTSNPN and CDR2 is SVGIG (reference sequence). The CDR3 coding sequence is TGTGCCTGGAGTTTTTCAAACATATACCAAGAGACCCAGTACTTC. This translates into CAWSFSNIYQETQYF.

The chain links TRBV27 to TRBJ1-2; 9 nucleotides align to TRBD1. CDR1 and CDR2 from the germline V gene are MNHEY and SMNVEV (reference sequence). The length of the CDR3 is 15 residues. The junction had 6 bases not matched to a gene; V was cut back by 6 bases and J by 1 base. The DNA for the CDR3 is TGTGCCAGCAGCCCCCGGGACAGGGTTAACTATGGCTACACCTTC. Translated: CASSPRDRVNYGYTF.

This chain uses TRBV6-5 with TRBJ1-1; the D gene is possibly TRBD1 (6 bases). CDR3 length equals 14 residues. Deletions cut 4 bases from V and 3 bases from J, with 12 bases between. CDR1 and CDR2 from the germline V gene are MNHEY and SVGAGI. The CDR3 DNA reads TGTGCCAGCAGTTTCCAGACAGGCTACACTGAAGCTTTCTTT. It is translated as CASSFQTGYTEAFF.

This rearrangement joins TRBV5-4 to TRBJ1-5; possible D gene TRBD1, 5 bases. Deletions cut 0 bases from V and 7 bases from J, with 11 bases between. Germline loops: CDR1 SGHNT, CDR2 YYREEE (reference sequence). This CDR3 is 14 amino acids long. The CDR3 loop is CASSLGPGNQPQHF. For the CDR3, the DNA is TGTGCCAGCAGCTTGGGCCCAGGGAACCAGCCCCAGCATTTT.

This clone showed up just a few times. The CDR3 DNA reads TGCGCCAGCAGTGAAATGGGACTAGCGGGAGGGACCTACAATGAGCAGTTCTTC. Protein: CASSEMGLAGGTYNEQFF. V usage is TRBV10-1 and J usage is TRBJ2-1; 16 bases fit TRBD2. V shed 3 bases and J 2 bases; nucleotides not matched to a gene: 4. This CDR3 is built from 18 residues. Germline V gene sequence: CDR1 WNHNN, CDR2 SYGVQD (reference sequence).

In this sample, this clone turned up once. This chain joins TRBV4-1 and TRBJ1-1, with 7 bases aligning to TRBD1. The ends lost 3 bases at V and 6 bases at J; junction bases unmatched: 22. In germline, CDR1 is MGHRA, CDR2 YSYEKL. There are 19 residues in the CDR3. The CDR3 sequence: CASSHPKATGNYLRAEAFF. Written as DNA, the CDR3 is TGCGCCAGCAGCCACCCAAAGGCGACAGGGAACTATCTAAGGGCTGAAGCTTTCTTT.

The genes are TRBV19 and TRBJ2-5; TRBD1 agrees at 7 bases. CDR3 length: 15 amino acids. Germline values: CDR1 LNHDA, CDR2 SQIVND (reference sequence). The V gene end was trimmed by 4 bases and the J gene end by 2 bases; junction bases not matched to a gene: 7. The DNA for the CDR3 is TGTGCCAGTAGTACCGGGACAGACATTCAAGAGACCCAGTACTTC. Translation: CASSTGTDIQETQYF.

J is TRBJ2-3 and V is TRBV25-1, with 14 nucleotides matching TRBD2. Germline assignment: CDR1 MGHDK and CDR2 SYGVNS. V shed 8 bases and J 9 bases; nucleotides not matched to a gene: 10. The CDR3 consists of 15 residues. The CDR3 spells CASGEGLAGGDTQYF. The CDR3 nucleotides are TGTGCCAGCGGCGAAGGACTAGCGGGGGGCGACACGCAGTATTTT.

The CDR3 region has the DNA TGTGCCAGTAGTCTCATGGCTCCTAGTGATGAGCAGTTCTTC. Its protein is CASSLMAPSDEQFF. The gene calls are TRBV19 and TRBJ2-1; D unclear. Germline lookup yields CDR1 LNHDA and CDR2 SQIVND (reference sequence). The germline V and J ends were trimmed by 5 bases and 8 bases, with 16 bases remaining between them. This CDR3 spans 14 amino acids.

The chain links TRBV5-1 to TRBJ1-5; D gene unclear. The V end was cut by 3 bases, the J end by 0 bases, with 10 bases between. The V gene's germline CDR1 is SGHRS and CDR2 YFSETQ. The CDR3 runs to 15 residues. DNA for the CDR3: TGCGCCAGCAGCTCGGACTCGTATAGCAATCAGCCCCAGCATTTT. This sequence encodes CASSSDSYSNQPQHF.

This chain uses TRBV5-5 with TRBJ2-2; 9 bases are shared with TRBD2. J was trimmed by 6 bases and V by 2 bases; bases with no gene match: 8. Looked up from germline, CDR1 is SGHKS and CDR2 is YYEKEE (reference sequence). There are 16 residues in the CDR3. CDR3 amino acids: CASSFSAGGLPGELFF. DNA of the CDR3: TGTGCCAGCAGCTTTTCGGCGGGGGGGCTCCCCGGGGAGCTGTTTTTT.

This rearrangement joins TRBV2 to TRBJ1-2; maybe TRBD1 (6 bases). V lost 6 bases, J lost 7 bases, and 21 bases lay in between. The CDR3 contains 15 residues. Germline-derived CDR1 and CDR2 are SNHLY and FYNNEI. CDR3 protein: CASSAKTGQRPGYTF. In DNA form, the CDR3 reads TGTGCCAGCAGCGCCAAGACAGGCCAGAGACCTGGCTACACCTTC.

The chain joins TRBV21-1 to TRBJ1-3; the table calls TRBD1, which could not be checked here. TRBV21-1 is labeled a pseudogene. The CDR3 is 17 residues long. CDR3 nucleotide sequence: TGTGCCAGCAGCAGGCCCAGACAGGGGGCAGGCGGAAACACCATATATTTT. Protein sequence: CASSRPRQGAGGNTIYF.

The chain has TRBV6-1 and TRBJ2-5; TRBD2 is a possible D gene (7 bases). The assigned J gene may be wrong: the sequence end matches TRBJ2-7 better. The germline V gene encodes CDR1 MNHNS and CDR2 SASEGT. This CDR3 region has 14 residues. DNA of the CDR3: TGTGGGGTGCGAGCGGGGAGGGGGGGGTACGAGCAGTACTTC. Translated: CGVRAGRGGYEQYF.

The chain links TRBV11-2 to TRBJ2-1, with TRBD2 matching over 12 bases. The junction had 7 bases not matched to a gene; V was cut back by 1 base and J by 3 bases. CDR3 length equals 18 residues. Germline lookup yields CDR1 SGHAT and CDR2 FQNNGV. The CDR3 DNA follows: TGTGCCAGCAGCTTAGCTAGCGGGGGGGCGGTCGTCTACAATGAGCAGTTCTTC. The encoded protein is CASSLASGGAVVYNEQFF.

This rearrangement joins TRBV6-5 to TRBJ2-2; 12 bases map to TRBD2. From germline, CDR1 is MNHEY and CDR2 SVGAGI. V shed 6 bases, J shed 6 bases, and the junction held 5 bases outside the gene matches. The CDR3 runs to 15 residues. The CDR3 nucleotides are TGTGCCAGCAGACCGAGACTAGCGGGAGCCGGGGAGCTGTTTTTT. As protein: CASRPRLAGAGELFF.

The chain couples TRBV4-1 to TRBJ1-2; D possibly corresponds to TRBD1 (6 bases). From germline, CDR1 is MGHRA and CDR2 YSYEKL. Trimming took off 1 base at V and 4 bases at J, with 16 bases between the two ends. This CDR3 has 16 residues. CDR3 sequence reads: CASSQVPGGFGYGYTF. CDR3 DNA sequence: TGCGCCAGCAGCCAAGTTCCTGGGGGCTTCGGCTATGGCTACACCTTC.